The sample holds many counts of the clone carrying this T cell receptor beta chain. Authors of the study amplified TCR beta CDR3 regions from RNA transcripts. TCR CDR3 regions were first amplified by RT-PCR with HTBI primers. In TCRdb, the multiplex PCR reads were re-called with MiXCR into one record per CDR3 protein. The sample includes some 350,000 distinct CDR3 sequences, approximately 14% of them seen just once. The entry originates in a study of T cells in Graves' hyperthyroidism and ophthalmopathy. Germline V gives CDR1 MNHNS, CDR2 SASEGT. This CDR3 contains 14 residues. The ends were cut back, 5 bases at V and 2 bases at J, with 12 bases in the middle. Exclusions: uncontrolled infection, other autoimmune disease, pregnancy, lactation. Clinical symptoms, serum thyroxine and TRAb, thyroid ultrasound and orbital computed tomography together formed the diagnostic basis.

The receptor comes from a woman aged 18-29 years with Graves' hyperthyroidism that later progressed to Graves' ophthalmopathy. This rearrangement joins TRBV6-1 to TRBJ2-5; TRBD1 might be the D (5 bases). Sequencing used blood. CDR3 sequence: CASSLQGKQETQYF. CDR3 DNA: TGTGCCAGCAGTCTGCAGGGAAAGCAAGAGACCCAGTACTTC.